This T cell receptor (beta chain) was captured in a study of T-cell reconstitution after alpha-beta-depleted transplantation in children. This clonotype was picked up a small number of times. Unique molecular identifiers were incorporated into the prepared TCRbeta library. TCRdb itself ran the PCR reads through MiXCR, one entry per CDR3 protein. The sample has about 500,000 distinct CDR3 sequences; approximately 29% are singletons. Germline values: CDR1 DFQATT, CDR2 SNEGSKA (reference sequence). V was cut by 5 bases and J by 12 bases, with 23 bases left in between. The CDR3 totals 14 residues. This sequence was found in a human donor who donated a stem cell graft to a child with aplastic anemia. The sequences come from PBMCs from the stem cell graft donor, collected from the stem cell graft. The genes are TRBV20-1 and TRBJ2-1, with D possibly TRBD2 on 5 matching bases. DNA for the CDR3: TGCAGTGCTTTCCCCCACGGACTCGTCCATGTGCAGTTCTTC. Protein sequence: CSAFPHGLVHVQFF.